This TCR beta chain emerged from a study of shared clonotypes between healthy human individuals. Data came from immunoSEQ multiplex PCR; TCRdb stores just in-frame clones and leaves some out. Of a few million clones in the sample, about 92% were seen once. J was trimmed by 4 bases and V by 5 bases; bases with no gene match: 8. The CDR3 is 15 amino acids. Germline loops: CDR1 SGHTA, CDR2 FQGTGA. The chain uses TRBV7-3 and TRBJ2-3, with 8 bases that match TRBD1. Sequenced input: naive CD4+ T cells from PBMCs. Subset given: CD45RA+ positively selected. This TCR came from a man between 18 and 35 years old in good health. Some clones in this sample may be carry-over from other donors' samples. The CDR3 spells CASSPGQGGSDTQYF. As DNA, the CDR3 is TGTGCCAGCAGCCCCGGACAGGGTGGTTCAGATACGCAGTATTTT.